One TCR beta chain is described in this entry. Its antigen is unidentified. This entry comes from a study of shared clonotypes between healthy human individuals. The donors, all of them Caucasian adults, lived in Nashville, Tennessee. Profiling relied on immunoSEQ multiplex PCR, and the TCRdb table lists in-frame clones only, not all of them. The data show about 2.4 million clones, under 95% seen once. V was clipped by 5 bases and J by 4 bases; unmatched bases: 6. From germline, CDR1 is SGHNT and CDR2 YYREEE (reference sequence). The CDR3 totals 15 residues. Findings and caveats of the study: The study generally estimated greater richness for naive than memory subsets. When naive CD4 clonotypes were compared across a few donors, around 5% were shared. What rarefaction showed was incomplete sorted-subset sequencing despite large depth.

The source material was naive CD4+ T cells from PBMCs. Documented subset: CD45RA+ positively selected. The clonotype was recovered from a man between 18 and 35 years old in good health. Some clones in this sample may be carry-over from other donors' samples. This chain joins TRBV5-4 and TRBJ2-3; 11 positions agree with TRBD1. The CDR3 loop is CASSYPGQGADTQYF. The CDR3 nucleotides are TGTGCCAGCAGTTACCCGGGACAGGGGGCAGATACGCAGTATTTT.